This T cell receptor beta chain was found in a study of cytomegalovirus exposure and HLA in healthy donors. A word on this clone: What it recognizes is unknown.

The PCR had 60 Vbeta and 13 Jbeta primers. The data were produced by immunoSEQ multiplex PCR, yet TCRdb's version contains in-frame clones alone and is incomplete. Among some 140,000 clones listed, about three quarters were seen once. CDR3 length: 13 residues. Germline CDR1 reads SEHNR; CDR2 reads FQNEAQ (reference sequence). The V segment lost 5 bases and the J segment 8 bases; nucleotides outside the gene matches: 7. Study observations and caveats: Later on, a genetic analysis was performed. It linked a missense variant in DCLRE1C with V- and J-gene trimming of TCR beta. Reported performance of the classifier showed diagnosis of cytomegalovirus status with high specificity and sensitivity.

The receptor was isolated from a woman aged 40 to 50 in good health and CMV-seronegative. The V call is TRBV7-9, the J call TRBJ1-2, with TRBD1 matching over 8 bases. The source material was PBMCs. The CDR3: CASSQGQGRGYTF. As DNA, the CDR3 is TGTGCCAGCAGCCAAGGACAGGGACGGGGCTACACCTTC.